Following are 30 T cell receptor beta chains from one sample sequenced in a study of Ad26.COV2.S vaccination and SARS-CoV-2 variants. Treatment meaning: approximately 18 received Ad26.COV2.S at low or high dose, single or two shots; roughly five received placebo; per-sample allocation not given. The samples date from day 63 after the first vaccine or placebo injection. Clones were read by immunoSEQ multiplex PCR, and TCRdb kept only the in-frame ones, dropping some. The sample consists of just over 350,000 clones, about 85% of them appearing once. The sample consisted of peripheral blood, taken in a trial of Ad26.COV2.S vaccine versus placebo. Receptors were obtained from a person aged 18-60 years who received the Ad26.COV2.S COVID-19 vaccine or a placebo.

V usage is TRBV7-6 and J usage is TRBJ2-7; D unresolved. The CDR3 covers 14 residues. Germline V gene lookup returns CDR1 SGHVS and CDR2 FNYEAQ. Trimming removed 4 bases at V and 7 bases at J, with 17 bases between. The CDR3 loop reads CASSSVVGRGEQYF. The CDR3 bases are TGTGCCAGCAGCTCCGTGGTGGGCCGCGGAGAGCAGTACTTC.

This clone showed up just once. This rearrangement joins TRBV5-1 to TRBJ1-3, with D tentatively TRBD1 (5 bases). This CDR3 is built from 13 residues. Germline CDR1 and CDR2: SGHRS and YFSETQ. V gave up 5 bases and J gave up 1 base, with 7 bases separating them. This chain's CDR3 is CASSGQSGNTIYF. The CDR3 DNA is TGCGCCAGCAGTGGACAATCTGGAAACACCATATATTTT.

The chain combines TRBV28 with TRBJ2-7; TRBD1 is a possible D gene (6 bases). The V gene lost 7 bases and the J gene lost 1 base, with 8 bases spanning the gap. In germline, CDR1 is MDHEN, CDR2 SYDVKM. The CDR3 totals 12 residues. The CDR3 DNA is TGTGCCAGCACCAGGGGTTCCTACGAGCAGTACTTC. The encoded protein is CASTRGSYEQYF.

This clone was picked up one time. This chain connects TRBV6-5 to TRBJ1-3, with TRBD1 as a possible D gene (5 bases). The CDR3 spans 15 residues. Germline lookup yields CDR1 MNHEY and CDR2 SVGAGI. The ends were cut back, 8 bases at V and 0 bases at J, with 14 bases in the middle. The CDR3 region is CASSSGQTSGNTIYF. CDR3 DNA: TGTGCCAGCTCTTCAGGACAAACCTCTGGAAACACCATATATTTT.

Only a few counts were recorded for this clone. V usage is TRBV19 and J usage is TRBJ2-1; TRBD2 matches 9 bases. The CDR3 length is 13 residues. V lost 2 bases and J lost 13; bases outside the gene matches: 6. CDR1 and CDR2 from the germline V gene are LNHDA and SQIVND (reference sequence). In nucleotides, the CDR3 is TGTGCCAGTAGTATAAAGAGCGGGAGGACCCAGTTCTTC. Translation: CASSIKSGRTQFF.

V and J are TRBV5-1 and TRBJ2-3; 11 bases are a match to TRBD2. From germline, CDR1 is SGHRS and CDR2 YFSETQ. The CDR3 is made up of 16 amino acids. J gave up 6 bases and V 2 bases, and 8 bases lay outside the gene matches. The CDR3 coding sequence is TGCGCCAGCAGCTTCTTTAGCGGGAGGGCCACTGATACGCAGTATTTT. Translation: CASSFFSGRATDTQYF.

This chain links TRBV5-4 with TRBJ1-1; 7 bases are shared with TRBD1. Per germline, CDR1 SGHNT and CDR2 YYREEE (reference sequence). The junction had 7 bases not matched to a gene; V was cut back by 4 bases and J by 7 bases. This CDR3 comprises 13 residues. The CDR3: CASSSQGQSEAFF. The CDR3 DNA reads TGTGCCAGCAGCAGCCAGGGACAGAGTGAAGCTTTCTTT.

The chain has TRBV5-8 and TRBJ2-1; D is possibly TRBD2 (6 bases). V was pared by 0 bases and J by 0 bases, with 13 bases between. The CDR3 has 17 residues. CDR1 SGHTS and CDR2 YDEGEE come from the germline V gene. CDR3 sequence: CASSLEVDGSSYNEQFF. The CDR3, as DNA: TGTGCCAGCAGCTTGGAGGTGGACGGGAGCTCCTACAATGAGCAGTTCTTC.

The chain employs TRBV4-3 and TRBJ1-5, with 9 bases aligning to TRBD1. The germline gives CDR1 LGHNA, CDR2 YSLEER. The CDR3 extends over 16 amino acids. The V segment lost 5 bases and the J segment 5 bases; nucleotides outside the gene matches: 10. The CDR3 region has the DNA TGCGCCAGCAGCGAATCCGGGACAGGGCTTCATCAGCCCCAGCATTTT. Translating gives CASSESGTGLHQPQHF.

The V call is TRBV15, the J call TRBJ2-3, with 7 bases that match TRBD1. J was trimmed by 10 bases and V by 7 bases; bases with no gene match: 8. The CDR3 contains 12 residues. Germline V gene data show CDR1 as LNHNV and CDR2 as YYDKDF (reference sequence). CDR3 loop: CATNRRQGPQYF. CDR3 DNA: TGTGCCACCAACCGCCGACAGGGTCCGCAGTATTTT.

The CDR3 protein is CSVVTGSSSGNTIYF. Written as DNA, the CDR3 is TGCAGCGTTGTGACAGGCTCGAGCTCTGGAAACACCATATATTTT. The V and J genes are TRBV29-1 and TRBJ1-3; a possible D gene is TRBD1 (6 bases). The CDR3 covers 15 residues. V lost 4 bases to trimming and J lost 0 bases, with 13 bases between them. Germline CDR1 is SQVTM and CDR2 is ANQGSEA.

This chain connects TRBV7-9 to TRBJ2-3, with D uncertain. CDR1 is SEHNR and CDR2 is FQNEAQ in the germline V gene (reference sequence). Trimming pared 5 bases from V and 6 bases from J, leaving 9 bases between. The CDR3 loop spans 12 amino acids. The chain's CDR3 is CASSAQWDTQYF. The DNA for the CDR3 is TGTGCCAGCAGCGCTCAATGGGATACGCAGTATTTT.

The rearrangement uses TRBV24-1 and TRBJ1-6; the match to TRBD1 covers 9 bases. Trimming cost V 4 bases and J 2 bases; bases outside gene matches: 11. CDR1 and CDR2 (germline): KGHDR, SFDVKD. This CDR3 contains 19 residues. CDR3 DNA sequence: TGTGCCACCAGTGAACGACCGGGACAGGGAGGGACCTATAATTCACCCCTCCACTTT. This codes for CATSERPGQGGTYNSPLHF.

This sequence joins TRBV10-3 and TRBJ2-5; 9 positions match TRBD2. The junction had 12 bases not matched to a gene; V was cut back by 6 bases and J by 4 bases. CDR1 is ENHRY, CDR2 SYGVKD, per germline. The CDR3 is 16 residues long. The CDR3 region is CAIRDSRRGGLETQYF. The CDR3 bases are TGTGCCATCAGGGACTCTCGGCGGGGGGGTTTAGAGACCCAGTACTTC.

This chain uses TRBV3-1 (or the pseudogene TRBV3-2) with TRBJ2-4, with TRBD1 matching 8 bases. This CDR3 has 16 amino acids. V was clipped by 4 bases and J by 2 bases; unmatched bases: 7. The germline V gene encodes CDR1 LGHDT and CDR2 YNNKEL (reference sequence). The CDR3 loop is CASSRGQELTKNIQYF. The CDR3 nucleotides read TGTGCCAGCAGCCGGGGACAGGAGTTGACCAAAAACATTCAGTACTTC.

The J gene is TRBJ1-5, the V gene TRBV7-8; D perhaps matches TRBD1 (5 bases). Germline assignment: CDR1 SGHVS and CDR2 FQNEAQ. There are 14 residues in the CDR3. Trimming took 8 bases from V and 5 from J, leaving 16 bases between them. The CDR3 DNA follows: TGTGCCAGCCGAGCGGGGCAGGGAGATCAGCCCCAGCATTTT. As protein: CASRAGQGDQPQHF.

The genes are TRBV20-1 and TRBJ2-7; D is unclear. V dropped 2 bases and J dropped 3 bases, with 5 bases sitting between them. CDR1 is DFQATT, CDR2 SNEGSKA, per germline (reference sequence). The CDR3 runs to 11 residues. The CDR3 spells CSARPDYEQYF. CDR3 nucleotide sequence: TGCAGTGCTAGACCGGACTACGAGCAGTACTTC.

The chain employs TRBV7-8 and TRBJ2-7, with 9 bases matching TRBD2. V lost 0 bases and J lost 12; bases outside the gene matches: 3. The CDR3 runs 12 residues. CDR1 SGHVS and CDR2 FQNEAQ come from the germline V gene. The CDR3 bases are TGTGCCAGCAGCTTAGCTAGCGGGAGTCGGTACTTC. Its protein product is CASSLASGSRYF.

The gene calls are TRBV5-4 and TRBJ2-2; 11 bases match TRBD2. The CDR3 extends over 16 amino acids. V lost 5 bases and J lost 1; bases outside the gene matches: 4. Germline V gives CDR1 SGHNT, CDR2 YYREEE (reference sequence). CDR3 in amino acids: CASSPGLAGNTGELFF. In DNA, the CDR3 is TGTGCCAGCAGTCCAGGACTAGCGGGGAACACCGGGGAGCTGTTTTTT.

The chain employs TRBV7-2 and TRBJ2-2, with 9 bases aligning to TRBD1. V shed 5 bases and J 5 bases; nucleotides not matched to a gene: 12. CDR1 and CDR2 from the germline V gene are SGHTA and FQGNSA. This CDR3 contains 17 residues. The CDR3 region has the DNA TGTGCCAGCAGCCCACAGGGGGCGCGGTGGGGAACCGGGGAGCTGTTTTTT. Amino acid sequence: CASSPQGARWGTGELFF.

The chain links TRBV12-1 to TRBJ2-4; the tabulated D call, TRBD1, remains unverified against the DNA. TRBV12-1 is recorded as a pseudogene. CDR3 length: 18 residues. The CDR3 DNA follows: TGTGCCAGCAGCCGCGGGGTGGGACAGGCGCTAGCCAAAAACATTCAGTACTTC. Translation gives CASSRGVGQALAKNIQYF.

A single count supports this clone. This chain connects TRBV7-2 to TRBJ2-3, with no clear D. This CDR3 region has 16 residues. CDR1 is SGHTA and CDR2 is FQGNSA in the germline V gene. Between the trimmed V and J ends, which lost 2 bases and 4 bases, there was a span of 16 bases. The DNA of the CDR3 is TGTGCCAGCAGCTTACAGCAGAGTACGAGCGCAGATACGCAGTATTTT. Amino acids: CASSLQQSTSADTQYF.

DNA of the CDR3: TGTGCCAGCAGTATCCCCCGCCCGGGACAGGGGAGAGGACAGCCCCAGCATTTT. This codes for CASSIPRPGQGRGQPQHF. J is TRBJ1-5 and V is TRBV28; 10 nucleotides match TRBD1. The V gene's germline CDR1 is MDHEN and CDR2 SYDVKM. J lost 7 bases, V lost 5 bases, and 17 bases had no gene match. This CDR3 is 18 amino acids long.

This clone was seen only once. J is TRBJ1-4 and V is TRBV2; D ambiguous. Trimming removed 5 bases at V and 6 bases at J, with 10 bases between. Germline V CDR1 and CDR2: SNHLY, FYNNEI. The CDR3 runs 13 residues. The CDR3 reads CASSRAEDEKLFF. The CDR3 bases are TGTGCCAGCAGTCGGGCAGAGGATGAAAAACTGTTTTTT.

The chain links TRBV7-9 to TRBJ2-1; no clear D. Trimming shortened V by 2 bases and J by 8 bases, and 16 bases separated the two germline ends. Germline V gene data show CDR1 as SEHNR and CDR2 as FQNEAQ (reference sequence). CDR3 length: 15 amino acids. This CDR3 reads CASSLSHKEQDEQFF. For the CDR3, the DNA is TGTGCCAGCAGCTTAAGTCACAAAGAGCAGGATGAGCAGTTCTTC. Full variable domain (remainder filled in from reference TRBV7-9 and TRBJ2-1): DTGVSQNPRHKITKRGQNVTFRCDPISEHNRLYWYRQTLGQGPEFLTYFQNEAQLEKSRLLSDRFSAERPKGSFSTLEIQRTEQGDSAMYLCASSLSHKEQDEQFFGPGTRLTVL.

The V call is TRBV5-6, the J call TRBJ2-1, with 12 bases identical to TRBD1. The CDR3 contains 16 residues. CDR1 is SGHDT and CDR2 is YYEEEE in the germline V gene. With V trimmed by 0 bases and J by 7 bases, 5 bases remained unmatched. The DNA for the CDR3 is TGTGCCAGCAGCTTGGGTGGGACAGGGGGCTATAATGAGCAGTTCTTC. Translating it yields CASSLGGTGGYNEQFF.

This clone was seen just once. The chain couples TRBV7-8 to TRBJ1-3; maybe TRBD1 (6 bases). This CDR3 has 15 residues. Germline CDR1 SGHVS, CDR2 FQNEAQ. V lost 1 base and J 7 bases, leaving 14 bases between the germline ends. The CDR3 sequence is CASSLGPRGLNTIYF. The CDR3 DNA reads as TGTGCCAGCAGCTTAGGTCCGAGGGGGTTGAACACCATATATTTT.

The rearrangement uses TRBV6-2 or TRBV6-3 and TRBJ1-5; 7 nucleotides line up with TRBD1. Per the germline V gene, CDR1 is MNHEY and CDR2 is SVGEGT. CDR3 length: 12 residues. J was trimmed by 15 bases and V by 5 bases; bases with no gene match: 10. CDR3 in amino acids: CASSLRQGRRHF. As DNA, the CDR3 is TGTGCCAGCAGTCTTAGACAGGGTCGTAGGCATTTT.

This clone has only a few counts. The rearrangement links TRBV2 to TRBJ1-3; D uncertain. Trimming left V 4 bases short and J 4 bases short, with 2 bases between. Germline CDR1 reads SNHLY; CDR2 reads FYNNEI. The CDR3 totals 11 residues. CDR3 sequence: CASSAGNTIYF. For the CDR3, the DNA is TGTGCCAGCAGTGCCGGAAACACCATATATTTT.

The genes are TRBV7-9 and TRBJ2-1; 15 positions agree with TRBD2. Germline CDR1 SEHNR, CDR2 FQNEAQ (reference sequence). V lost 5 bases, J lost 7 bases, and 6 bases stayed unmatched. The CDR3 runs 16 residues. This chain's CDR3 is CASSPRTSGRGNEQFF. In DNA form, the CDR3 reads TGTGCCAGCAGCCCCCGGACTAGCGGGAGGGGGAATGAGCAGTTCTTC.